Presented here are 17 T cell receptor beta chains from one specimen sequenced in a study of tumor-infiltrating lymphocytes in primary liver carcinoma. Investigators took RNA and DNA out together from 20-30 mg of unsorted bulk tissue. The template, about 540 ng total RNA, yielded TCR beta cDNA made with a constant-region primer. Libraries of TCR beta came from three nested multiplex PCR rounds with slightly modified ARM-PCR. The first two PCR rounds used TRBV1-TRBV30 forward primers with a C-beta reverse primer, nine to eleven cycles each. TCRdb itself ran the multiplex PCR reads through MiXCR, one entry per CDR3 protein. The sample records approximately 40,000 distinct CDR3 sequences, approximately 73% being singletons. Sequenced material: liver tumor tissue from sampling region 4. Subset in this sample: tumor region T4, right-lateral pole. These receptors were obtained from a man aged 40-50 years with primary liver carcinoma and hepatitis B virus infection.

Comments on this clonotype: One end of the junction varies from germline; a read error may be responsible. CDR3 bases: TGTGCCAGCAGCTTAGGGCGACAAGCGGGAGATACGCAGTTCTTT. This encodes CASSLGRQAGDTQFF. The V call is TRBV11-2, the J call TRBJ2-3, with 8 bases aligning to TRBD2. CDR3 length equals 15 residues. Germline V lookup: CDR1 SGHAT, CDR2 FQNNGV.

This clonotype was seen only a few times. A much larger clone lies a single base off, so this may be a read error. The V call is TRBV20-1, the J call TRBJ2-3, with D hard to call. The V and J ends lost 7 bases and 0 bases respectively, with 14 bases between them. CDR1 DFQATT and CDR2 SNEGSKA come from the germline V gene (reference sequence). The CDR3 is made up of 14 amino acids. The CDR3 DNA follows: TGCAGTGGGATTGGCGGAGCTAGCACAGATACGCAGTATTTT. Translation: CSGIGGASTDTQYF.

This clonotype was counted many times. The gene calls are TRBV5-1 and TRBJ2-7, with TRBD1 identical over 8 bases. This CDR3 comprises 13 residues. Germline values: CDR1 SGHRS, CDR2 YFSETQ. J was trimmed by 5 bases and V by 5 bases; bases with no gene match: 6. For the CDR3, the DNA is TGCGCCAGCAGAAATTCACAGGGGGACGAGCAGTACTTC. Encoded protein: CASRNSQGDEQYF.

The sample holds a few counts of this clonotype. The junction differs from germline at one of its ends, possibly a read error. The chain recombines TRBV11-2 with TRBJ2-1; D is unclear. Per the germline V gene, CDR1 is SGHAT and CDR2 is FQNNGV. The CDR3 has 13 residues. CDR3 DNA sequence: TGTACCAGCAACCCGATGATTGAAGCCTCGCAGTTCTTC. The encoded protein is CTSNPMIEASQFF.

With respect to this clonotype: The junction shows a germline mismatch at one end, possibly a read error. CDR3 in amino acids: CASSSTIAYEQYF. CDR3 in DNA: TGTGCCAGCAGCTCTACTATCGCCTACGAGCAATACTTC. V is TRBV7-8 and J is TRBJ2-7; D call uncertain. The germline V gene encodes CDR1 SGHVS and CDR2 FQNEAQ. This CDR3 spans 13 amino acids.

This clonotype has only a few counts. As the CDR3 is not closed by the conserved phenylalanine or tryptophan, this likely results from a read error. The J gene is TRBJ2-5, the V gene TRBV6-1, with 8 bases that match TRBD2. Germline V CDR1 and CDR2: MNHNS, SASEGT. The CDR3 is 15 amino acids. Losses at the gene ends were 11 bases for V and 0 bases for J; bases not matched to a gene: 11. CDR3 sequence reads: CAGSDQAGDQETQYL. The CDR3 bases are TGTGCCGGTAGTGATCAAGCGGGGGACCAAGAGACCCAGTACTTG.

Regarding this clonotype: Mismatch with germline at one junction end may stem from a read error. The chain combines TRBV6-2 or TRBV6-3 with TRBJ2-3; 10 bases fit TRBD2. Germline-derived CDR1 and CDR2 are MNHEY and SVGEGT. The CDR3 has 16 residues. CDR3: CASSYLAGVPTDTRYF. In DNA, the CDR3 is TGTGCCAGCAGTTACCTAGCGGGAGTGCCTACAGATACGCGGTATTTT.

For this clonotype: One end of the junction fails to match germline, which may point to a read error. J is TRBJ2-7 and V is TRBV6-5; 7 bases line up with TRBD1. Germline-derived CDR1 and CDR2 are MNHEY and SVGAGI. CDR3 length equals 13 residues. This CDR3 reads CTSRGTDEYEQYF. DNA for the CDR3: TGTACCAGCAGGGGGACAGACGAGTACGAGCAGTATTTC.

Turning to this clonotype: The junction departs from the called germline gene at one end, perhaps through a read error. This sequence joins TRBV7-9 and TRBJ2-5; the D is unclear. Germline lookup yields CDR1 SEHNR and CDR2 FQNEAQ (reference sequence). CDR3 length equals 11 residues. The CDR3 reads CACCLKEIQYF. CDR3 DNA sequence: TGTGCCTGCTGCCTGAAAGAGATCCAGTACTTC.

This clonotype has only one observation. At one end, the junction sequence differs from germline, possibly due to a read error. This rearrangement joins TRBV29-1 to TRBJ1-1, with D possibly being TRBD1 (5 bases). This CDR3 has 15 amino acids. Germline V gives CDR1 SQVTM, CDR2 ANQGSEA. CDR3 bases: TGTAGCGTTACGGCAGGGTGGGGAATGAACACTGAAACTTTCTTT. Its translation is CSVTAGWGMNTETFF.

As regards this clonotype: Compared with germline, one end of the junction differs, possibly owing to a read error. The V gene is TRBV29-1, the J gene TRBJ2-3; 9 bases align to TRBD2. The CDR3 is 14 residues long. The V gene's germline CDR1 is SQVTM and CDR2 ANQGSEA. The CDR3 DNA follows: TGCAGCGCTAAGGGTAGCGGGAGTGCAGACACGCAATATTTT. It codes for CSAKGSGSADTQYF.

This clonotype was seen a single time. One end of the junction does not line up with germline, which may come from a read error. V gene TRBV6-2 or TRBV6-3 combines with J gene TRBJ2-5, with TRBD2 as a possible D gene (5 bases). The germline CDR1 and CDR2 sequences are MNHEY and SVGEGT. The CDR3 is 13 amino acids. CDR3 sequence reads: CAGSLLGLETQYF. The DNA of the CDR3 is TGTGCCGGCAGTTTACTAGGACTAGAGACCCAGTACTTC.

This clonotype has just a few counts. Its ends do not fully match the called genes, so a read error is possible. The chain combines TRBV6-1 with TRBJ1-5; D unclear. This CDR3 comprises 17 residues. Germline V gene lookup returns CDR1 MNHNS and CDR2 SASEGT. CDR3 region: CTSSDKGSPNSNQPQHF. The CDR3 DNA is TGTACCAGCAGTGACAAAGGGTCGCCAAATAGCAATCAGCCCCAGCATTTT.

To note about this clonotype: As the CDR3 is not closed by the conserved phenylalanine or tryptophan, this likely results from a read error. This chain connects TRBV5-1 to TRBJ2-2, with 14 bases identical to TRBD2. Per the germline V gene, CDR1 is SGHRS and CDR2 is YFSETQ. This CDR3 contains 17 residues. As DNA, the CDR3 is TGCGCCAACAGCTTTGGACTAGCGGGAGGGAACACCGGGGAGCTGTTTTTG. Its protein is CANSFGLAGGNTGELFL.

Points on this clonotype: One end of the junction is discordant with germline, which a read error may explain. This sequence joins TRBV12-3 or TRBV12-4 and TRBJ1-2, with TRBD1 matching 9 bases. The CDR3 totals 13 residues. The CDR3 coding sequence is TGTGTCAGCTGCATGGGACAGGGAGTCTCCTACACTTTC. Protein: CVSCMGQGVSYTF.

Notes on this clonotype: Its ends do not fully match the called genes, so a read error is possible. The V call is TRBV12-3 or TRBV12-4, the J call TRBJ2-2; no reliable D call. This CDR3 region has 12 residues. The CDR3 sequence is CDSSQPGMELFF. As DNA, the CDR3 is TGTGACAGCAGCCAACCGGGCATGGAGCTGTTTTTC.

A remark on this clonotype: The conserved phenylalanine or tryptophan is not found at the CDR3 terminus, so this likely reflects a read error. V usage is TRBV28 and J usage is TRBJ2-4; D unclear. Per germline, CDR1 MDHEN and CDR2 SYDVKM. This CDR3 region has 15 residues. The CDR3 region has the DNA TGTGCCAGCAGCACTCCCGGGTTGGCCAGAAACACTCAGTACCTC. Translation gives CASSTPGLARNTQYL.